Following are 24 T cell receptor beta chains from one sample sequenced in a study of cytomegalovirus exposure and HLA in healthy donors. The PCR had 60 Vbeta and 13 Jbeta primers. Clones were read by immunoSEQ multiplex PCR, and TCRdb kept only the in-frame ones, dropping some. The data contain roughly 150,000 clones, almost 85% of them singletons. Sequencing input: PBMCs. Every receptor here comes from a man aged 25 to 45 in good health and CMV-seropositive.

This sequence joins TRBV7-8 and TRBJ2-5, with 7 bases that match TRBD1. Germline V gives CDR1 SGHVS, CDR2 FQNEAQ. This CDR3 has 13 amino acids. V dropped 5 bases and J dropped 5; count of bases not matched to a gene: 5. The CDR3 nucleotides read TGTGCCAGCAGCCCCAGGGGGTTCGAGACCCAGTACTTC. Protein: CASSPRGFETQYF.

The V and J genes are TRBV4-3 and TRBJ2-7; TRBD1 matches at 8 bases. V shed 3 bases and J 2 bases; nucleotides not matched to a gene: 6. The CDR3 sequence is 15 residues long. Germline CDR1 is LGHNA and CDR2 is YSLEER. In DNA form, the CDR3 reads TGCGCCAGCAGCCAGGCCGGGACAGGAACCTACGAGCAGTACTTC. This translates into CASSQAGTGTYEQYF.

Here the CDR3 DNA reads TGTGCCAGCAGTCCGACGGGAGAGCGTTTCAATGAGCAGTTCTTC. Amino acids: CASSPTGERFNEQFF. The chain recombines TRBV27 with TRBJ2-1; tentatively, D is TRBD2 (6 bases). This CDR3 comprises 15 residues. The V end was cut by 5 bases, the J end by 6 bases, with 17 bases between. Germline V gene sequence: CDR1 MNHEY, CDR2 SMNVEV (reference sequence).

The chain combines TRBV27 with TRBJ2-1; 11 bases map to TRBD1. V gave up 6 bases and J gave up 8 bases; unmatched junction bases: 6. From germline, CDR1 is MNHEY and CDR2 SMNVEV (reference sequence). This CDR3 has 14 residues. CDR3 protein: CASSGQGARDEQFF. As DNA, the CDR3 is TGTGCCAGCAGCGGACAGGGGGCGCGGGATGAGCAGTTCTTC.

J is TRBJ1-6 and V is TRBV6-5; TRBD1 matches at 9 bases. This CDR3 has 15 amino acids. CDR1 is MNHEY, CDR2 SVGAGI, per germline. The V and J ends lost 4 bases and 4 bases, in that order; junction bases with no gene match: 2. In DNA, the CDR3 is TGTGCCAGCAGTTCCGGGACAGGGTATAATTCACCCCTCCACTTT. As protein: CASSSGTGYNSPLHF.

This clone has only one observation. CDR3 nucleotide sequence: TGTGCCAGCAGCTCACCGGACAGAAGCTCCTACAATGAGCAGTTCTTC. Amino acids: CASSSPDRSSYNEQFF. J is TRBJ2-1 and V is TRBV7-9; D possibly corresponds to TRBD1 (6 bases). This CDR3 has 16 amino acids. CDR1 SEHNR and CDR2 FQNEAQ come from the germline V gene (reference sequence). Trimming took off 4 bases at V and 0 bases at J, with 13 bases between the two ends.

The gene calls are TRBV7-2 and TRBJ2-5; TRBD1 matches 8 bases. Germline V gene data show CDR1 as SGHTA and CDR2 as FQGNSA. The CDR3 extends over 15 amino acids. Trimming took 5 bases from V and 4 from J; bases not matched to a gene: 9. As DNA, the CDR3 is TGTGCCAGCAGCCTAAAGACAGGGGCTGTAGAGACCCAGTACTTC. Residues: CASSLKTGAVETQYF.

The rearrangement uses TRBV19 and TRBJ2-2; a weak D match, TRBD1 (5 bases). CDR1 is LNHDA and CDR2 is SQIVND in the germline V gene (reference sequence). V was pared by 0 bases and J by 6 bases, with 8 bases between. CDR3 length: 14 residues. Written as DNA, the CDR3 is TGTGCCAGTAGTATAGACAGGGCGTCCGGGGAGCTGTTTTTT. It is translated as CASSIDRASGELFF.

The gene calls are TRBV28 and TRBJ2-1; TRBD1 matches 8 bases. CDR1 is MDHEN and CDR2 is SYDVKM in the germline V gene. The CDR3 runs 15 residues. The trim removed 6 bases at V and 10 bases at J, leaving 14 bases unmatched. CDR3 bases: TGTGCCAGCAGCCCCCTTTGGGGACAGGTCGAAGAGCAGTTCTTC. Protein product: CASSPLWGQVEEQFF.

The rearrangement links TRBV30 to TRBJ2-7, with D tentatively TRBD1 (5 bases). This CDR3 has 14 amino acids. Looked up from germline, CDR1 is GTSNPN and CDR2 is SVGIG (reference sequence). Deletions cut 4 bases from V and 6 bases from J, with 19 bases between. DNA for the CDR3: TGTGCCTGGAAGGGGCGGCCAGGGCGGTCCGAGCAGTACTTC. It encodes CAWKGRPGRSEQYF.

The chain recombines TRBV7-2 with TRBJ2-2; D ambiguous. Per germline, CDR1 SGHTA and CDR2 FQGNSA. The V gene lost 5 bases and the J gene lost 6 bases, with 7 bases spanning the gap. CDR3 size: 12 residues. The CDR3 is CASSELAGELFF. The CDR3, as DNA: TGTGCCAGCAGCGAGTTGGCCGGGGAGCTGTTTTTT.

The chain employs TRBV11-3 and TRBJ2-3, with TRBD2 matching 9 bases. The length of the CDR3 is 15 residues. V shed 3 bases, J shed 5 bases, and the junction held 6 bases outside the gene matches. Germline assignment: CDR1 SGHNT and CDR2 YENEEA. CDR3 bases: TGTGCCAGCAGCTTTCACGGGCGGGAGGGAGATACGCAGTATTTT. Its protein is CASSFHGREGDTQYF.

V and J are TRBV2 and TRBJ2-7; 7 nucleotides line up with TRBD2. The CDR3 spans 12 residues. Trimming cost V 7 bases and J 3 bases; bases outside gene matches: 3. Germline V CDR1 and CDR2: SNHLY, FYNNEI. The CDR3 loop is CASIASGYEQYF. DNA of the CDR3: TGTGCCAGCATTGCTAGCGGCTACGAGCAGTACTTC.

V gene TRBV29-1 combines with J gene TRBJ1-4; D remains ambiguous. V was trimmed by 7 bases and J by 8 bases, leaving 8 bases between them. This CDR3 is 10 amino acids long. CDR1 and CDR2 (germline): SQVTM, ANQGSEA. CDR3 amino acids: CSAGREKLFF. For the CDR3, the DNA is TGCAGCGCCGGTCGGGAAAAACTGTTTTTT. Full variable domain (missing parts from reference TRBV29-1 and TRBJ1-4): SAVISQKPSRDICQRGTSLTIQCQVDSQVTMMFWYRQQPGQSLTLIATANQGSEATYESGFVIDKFPISRPNLTFSTLTVSNMSPEDSSIYLCSAGREKLFFGSGTQLSVL.

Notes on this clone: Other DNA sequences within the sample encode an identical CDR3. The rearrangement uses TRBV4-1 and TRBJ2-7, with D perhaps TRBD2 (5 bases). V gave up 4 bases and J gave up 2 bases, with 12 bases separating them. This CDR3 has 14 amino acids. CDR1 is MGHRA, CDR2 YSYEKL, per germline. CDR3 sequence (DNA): TGCGCCAGCAGCCTAAAGACCGGGACCTACGAGCAGTACTTC. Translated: CASSLKTGTYEQYF.

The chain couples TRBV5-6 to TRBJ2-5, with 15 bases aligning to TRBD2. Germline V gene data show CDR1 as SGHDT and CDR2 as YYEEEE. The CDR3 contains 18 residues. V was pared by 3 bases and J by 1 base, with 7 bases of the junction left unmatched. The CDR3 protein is CASSSPGLAGGSQETQYF. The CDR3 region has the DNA TGTGCCAGCAGCTCCCCGGGACTAGCGGGAGGTAGCCAAGAGACCCAGTACTTC.

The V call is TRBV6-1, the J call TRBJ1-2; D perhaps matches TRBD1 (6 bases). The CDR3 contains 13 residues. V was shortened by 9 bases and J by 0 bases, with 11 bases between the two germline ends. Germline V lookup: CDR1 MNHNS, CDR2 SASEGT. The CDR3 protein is CARVGTTNYGYTF. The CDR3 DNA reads TGTGCCAGAGTAGGGACAACTAACTATGGCTACACCTTC.

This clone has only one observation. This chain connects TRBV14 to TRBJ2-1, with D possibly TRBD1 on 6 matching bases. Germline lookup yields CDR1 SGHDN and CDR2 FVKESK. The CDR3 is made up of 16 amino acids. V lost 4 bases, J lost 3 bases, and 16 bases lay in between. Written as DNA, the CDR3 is TGTGCCAGCAGCCTTCAGAGGAGAGGGGGCTACAATGAGCAGTTCTTC. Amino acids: CASSLQRRGGYNEQFF.

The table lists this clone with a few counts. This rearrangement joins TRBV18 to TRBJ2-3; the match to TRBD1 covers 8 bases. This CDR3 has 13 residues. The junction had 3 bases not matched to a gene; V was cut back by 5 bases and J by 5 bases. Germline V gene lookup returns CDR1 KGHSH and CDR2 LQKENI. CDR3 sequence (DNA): TGTGCCAGCTCAACAACAGGGGGAGATACGCAGTATTTT. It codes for CASSTTGGDTQYF. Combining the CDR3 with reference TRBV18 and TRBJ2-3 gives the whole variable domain NAGVMQNPRHLVRRRGQEARLRCSPMKGHSHVYWYRQLPEEGLKFMVYLQKENIIDESGMPKERFSAEFPKEGPSILRIQQVVRGDSAAYFCASSTTGGDTQYFGPGTRLTVL.

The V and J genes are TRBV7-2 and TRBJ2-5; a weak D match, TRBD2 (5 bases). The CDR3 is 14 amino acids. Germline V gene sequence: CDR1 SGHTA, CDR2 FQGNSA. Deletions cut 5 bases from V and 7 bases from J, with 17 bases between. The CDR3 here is CASSPYITAGTQYF. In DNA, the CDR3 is TGTGCCAGCAGCCCTTATATCACCGCGGGGACCCAGTACTTC.

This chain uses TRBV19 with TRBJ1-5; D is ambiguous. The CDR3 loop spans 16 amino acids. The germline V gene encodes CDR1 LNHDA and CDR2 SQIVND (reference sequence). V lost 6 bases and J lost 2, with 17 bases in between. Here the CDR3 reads CASSHGGPLGNQPQHF. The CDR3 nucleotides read TGTGCCAGTAGCCATGGTGGCCCCCTTGGCAATCAGCCCCAGCATTTT.

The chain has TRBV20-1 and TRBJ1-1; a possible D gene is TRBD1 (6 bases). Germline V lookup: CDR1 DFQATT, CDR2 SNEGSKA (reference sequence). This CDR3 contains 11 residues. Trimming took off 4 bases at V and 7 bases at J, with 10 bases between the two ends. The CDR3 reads CSATQGFEAFF. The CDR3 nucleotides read TGCAGTGCTACTCAGGGGTTTGAAGCTTTCTTT.

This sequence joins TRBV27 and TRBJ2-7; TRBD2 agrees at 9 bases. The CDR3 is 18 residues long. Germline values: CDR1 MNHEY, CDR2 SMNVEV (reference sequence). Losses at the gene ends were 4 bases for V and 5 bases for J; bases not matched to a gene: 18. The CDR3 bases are TGTGCCAGCAGTTACAACAAACTTTTAGCGGGAGATTTCGACGAGCAGTACTTC. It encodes CASSYNKLLAGDFDEQYF.

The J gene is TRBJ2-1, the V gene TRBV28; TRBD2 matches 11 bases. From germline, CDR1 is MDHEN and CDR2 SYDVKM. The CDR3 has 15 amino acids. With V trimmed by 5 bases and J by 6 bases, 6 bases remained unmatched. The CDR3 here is CASSLLAGVGNEQFF. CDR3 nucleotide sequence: TGTGCCAGCAGTCTACTAGCGGGAGTAGGCAATGAGCAGTTCTTC.